A single sample gave rise to the 13 T cell receptor beta chains below, sequenced in a study of T cells in Graves' hyperthyroidism and ophthalmopathy (dated by TCRdb to about 2019). The library was built by means of multiplex PCR. Sequencing took place on an Illumina HiSeq 2000. The TCR beta CDR3 regions were amplified from RNA transcripts. A first-round RT-PCR of the TCR CDR3 used the HTBI primer set with the Qiagen OneStep RT-PCR kit. TCRdb trimmed public reads at Q25 via fastp, called clones via MiXCR and kept in-frame beta chains. Each record represents a unique CDR3 protein, reported with the most common genes and DNA among its rows. This sample comprises under 350,000 distinct CDR3 sequences, around 13% of them detected only once. The ten biggest clones cover approximately 7.9% of the sample. The sequencing sample was made of blood. The receptors stem from a woman aged 40 to 50 with Graves' hyperthyroidism.

The chain has TRBV18 and TRBJ2-7; the D gene is possibly TRBD1 (5 bases). V lost 2 bases and J 1 base, leaving 12 bases between the germline ends. The V gene's germline CDR1 is KGHSH and CDR2 LQKENI. The CDR3 totals 15 residues. The DNA for the CDR3 is TGTGCCAGCTCACCATCGCTGGACATTTCCTACGAGCAGTACTTC. Its translation is CASSPSLDISYEQYF.

This clonotype has ten or more counts. A much larger clone sits a single nucleotide away, making a read error possible. The genes are TRBV10-2 and TRBJ2-5, with D unresolved. The V and J ends lost 5 bases and 4 bases respectively, with 17 bases between them. The CDR3 runs to 15 residues. CDR1 is WSHSY and CDR2 is SAAADI in the germline V gene. CDR3 DNA sequence: TGCGCCAGCAGTAAATACTCTTCTCGCTTAGAGACCCAGTACTTC. Translating gives CASSKYSSRLETQYF.

The chain's CDR3 is CASSKMVSGANVLTF. As DNA, the CDR3 is TGTGCCAGCAGTAAGATGGTCTCTGGGGCCAACGTCCTGACTTTC. The chain uses TRBV27 and TRBJ2-6; D is unclear. CDR1 is MNHEY, CDR2 SMNVEV, per germline (reference sequence). The CDR3 has 15 residues. V was cut by 5 bases and J by 0 bases, with 8 bases left in between.

The CDR3 DNA is TGTGCCAGCACCTCCCGGACTAGGGGTAATGAGCAGTTCTTC. Its protein is CASTSRTRGNEQFF. The chain uses TRBV12-3 or TRBV12-4 and TRBJ2-1, with 7 bases that match TRBD2. V was clipped by 7 bases and J by 7 bases; unmatched bases: 10. The CDR3 has 14 residues.

This clonotype showed up many times. The V gene is TRBV29-1, the J gene TRBJ1-5, with D perhaps matching TRBD1 (5 bases). The CDR3 length is 14 residues. The V gene's germline CDR1 is SQVTM and CDR2 ANQGSEA. V gave up 5 bases and J gave up 0 bases, with 11 bases separating them. The CDR3 region is CSVSGTDSNQPQHF. Here the CDR3 DNA reads TGCAGCGTTTCTGGGACCGATAGCAATCAGCCCCAGCATTTT. The whole variable domain, remainder taken from reference TRBV29-1 and TRBJ1-5, is SAVISQKPSRDICQRGTSLTIQCQVDSQVTMMFWYRQQPGQSLTLIATANQGSEATYESGFVIDKFPISRPNLTFSTLTVSNMSPEDSSIYLCSVSGTDSNQPQHFGDGTRLSIL.

This chain uses TRBV12-3 or TRBV12-4 with TRBJ2-2; D not resolved. The length of the CDR3 is 14 residues. V lost 3 bases, J lost 9 bases, and 14 bases lay in between. In nucleotides, the CDR3 is TGTGCCAGCAGTTTCTCGCTATCATCTTGGGAGCTGTTTTTT. Its translation is CASSFSLSSWELFF.

Ten or more counts support this clonotype. The CDR3 region is CASSSEPGQSYEQYF. Written as DNA, the CDR3 is TGTGCCAGCAGCTCAGAACCGGGACAGTCCTACGAGCAGTACTTC. This chain uses TRBV7-6 with TRBJ2-7; the match to TRBD1 covers 7 bases. The V gene end was trimmed by 4 bases and the J gene end by 1 base; junction bases not matched to a gene: 7. Germline V gene data show CDR1 as SGHVS and CDR2 as FNYEAQ. The CDR3 length is 15 residues.

This clonotype was found many times. The chain carries TRBV6-5 and TRBJ1-1; D might be TRBD1 (5 bases). Between the trimmed V and J ends, which lost 0 bases and 4 bases, there was a span of 9 bases. Germline V lookup: CDR1 MNHEY, CDR2 SVGAGI. The CDR3 has 14 residues. CDR3 coding DNA: TGTGCCAGCAGTTACTCGAGCCAGGGCACTGAAGCTTTCTTT. This encodes CASSYSSQGTEAFF.

On this clonotype itself: The junction does not match germline at one end; this may be a read error. The chain has TRBV25-1 and TRBJ1-5; D is ambiguous. Germline CDR1 is MGHDK and CDR2 is SYGVNS. This CDR3 spans 15 amino acids. In nucleotides, the CDR3 is TGTGCCAACAGTGATGGAGAGGGTAGGGATCAGCCCCAGCATTTT. This codes for CANSDGEGRDQPQHF.

As to this clonotype: This clone may be a read error of a much larger clone one base away. This chain links TRBV28 with TRBJ2-3; D possibly corresponds to TRBD1 (5 bases). The CDR3 totals 15 residues. Germline V lookup: CDR1 MDHEN, CDR2 SYDVKM. The CDR3 here is CASRPQATSTGTQYF. The CDR3 bases are TGTGCCAGCAGACCTCAGGCGACAAGCACAGGTACGCAGTATTTT. The whole variable domain, filled in from reference TRBV28 and TRBJ2-3, reads DVKVTQSSRYLVKRTGEKVFLECVQDMDHENMFWYRQDPGLGLRLIYFSYDVKMKEKGDIPEGYSVSREKKERFSLILESASTNQTSMYLCASRPQATSTGTQYFGPGTRLTVL.

This clonotype has ten or more counts. The genes are TRBV2 and TRBJ1-1; the D gene is possibly TRBD1 (6 bases). This CDR3 spans 14 amino acids. CDR1 and CDR2 (germline): SNHLY, FYNNEI. Trimming took 8 bases from V and 0 from J, leaving 13 bases between them. CDR3 DNA: TGTGCCAGCGTCACCGGGACACTGAACACTGAAGCTTTCTTT. Translation gives CASVTGTLNTEAFF.

This clonotype was seen at least ten times. The rearrangement uses TRBV11-2 and TRBJ1-2; D possibly corresponds to TRBD1 (6 bases). The CDR3 is made up of 16 amino acids. V lost 1 base and J lost 4, with 16 bases in between. Germline CDR1 is SGHAT and CDR2 is FQNNGV. CDR3 nucleotides: TGTGCCAGCAGCTTAGCCGATGGGGGCGCCGGCTATGGCTACACCTTC. This gives the protein CASSLADGGAGYGYTF.

This clonotype was seen ten or more times. The CDR3 loop is CASKGRAQVNTEAFF. CDR3 bases: TGTGCCAGTAAGGGCCGGGCGCAGGTCAACACTGAAGCTTTCTTT. The chain joins TRBV19 to TRBJ1-1; D not resolved. Germline lookup yields CDR1 LNHDA and CDR2 SQIVND (reference sequence). Trimming removed 7 bases from V and 2 bases from J, with 17 bases in between. CDR3 size: 15 residues.